The sequence of this T cell receptor beta chain was determined in a study of blood T cells in healthy people across ages. Study-level points and caveats: Roughly linear declines in TCR beta diversity per million T cells occurred with age.

This CDR3 is built from 15 residues. The V gene end was trimmed by 0 bases and the J gene end by 7 bases; junction bases not matched to a gene: 8. Germline V gene sequence: CDR1 SQVTM, CDR2 ANQGSEA. Together with a sample-barcoded 5' primer, a J-beta primer mix was included in a second PCR lasting roughly 6 to 12 cycles. TCRdb re-derived calls from the 5' RACE reads in MiXCR, one entry per CDR3 protein. The sample has about 780,000 distinct CDR3 sequences, more than 35% seen once. For this clonotype: What it binds is not known.

Sequencing was done on a sample of blood. The TCR sequence derives from an elderly man in good health. The rearrangement joins TRBV29-1 to TRBJ1-2, with 10 bases fitting TRBD1. CDR3 protein: CSVEDQRQGAAGYTF. CDR3 nucleotides: TGCAGCGTTGAAGATCAGCGACAGGGGGCGGCTGGCTACACCTTC.